The sequence of this T cell receptor (beta chain) was determined in a study of T cell changes during pregnancy in multiple sclerosis (dated by TCRdb to between 2018 and 2020). In terms of the full investigation: The study examined how the T cell repertoire changed over the course of pregnancy in women with multiple sclerosis.

Turning to this clone: What this receptor recognizes is not known. No much larger clonotype is one base removed from it; base qualities were not supplied.

The library was produced with the immunoSEQ multiplex PCR assay. TCRdb's version of the immuneACCESS table is confined to in-frame rearrangements and falls short of the full clone set. An unresolved V gene accounts for under half of the shortfall where checked; the remainder is of unknown origin. The sample includes tens of thousands of clones, with approximately 94% observed a single time. The ten largest clones add up to 2% to 3% of the sample. The germline ends are 12 bases apart after V is trimmed by 4 bases and J by 7 bases. The CDR3 spans 12 residues, from the cysteine through the phenylalanine. Left in the record is the CDR3 DNA by itself, 36 bases read in frame from the first base. For CDR1 and CDR2, the germline V gene lists SGHDT and YYEEEE.

This sample comprised CD8+ T cells from peripheral blood mononuclear cells, obtained after pregnancy. Recombination joined TRBV5-6 with TRBJ2-7; no D gene is confidently identified. This receptor was taken from a female donor with multiple sclerosis, enrolled in a pregnancy study. The CDR3: CASSPGGREQYF. The nucleotide sequence is TGTGCCAGCAGCCCGGGTGGTAGGGAGCAGTACTTC.